This T cell receptor (beta chain) was retrieved from a study of glioma-infiltrating T cells after dendritic cell vaccination. Trimming took 9 bases from V and 6 from J; bases not matched to a gene: 11. From germline, CDR1 is LNHDA and CDR2 SQIVND (reference sequence). This CDR3 has 15 residues. The time point was: after dendritic cell vaccination, including at tumor progression/relapse. Selection required adequate fresh-frozen tumor tissue plus more than two years' survival data. Amplification used 60 V beta primers and 13 J beta primers. Generated by immunoSEQ multiplex PCR, the TCRdb table keeps only in-frame clones and is missing some. The sample has 85,000 or so clones, 85% seen once.

The chain is built from TRBV19 and TRBJ1-6; 7 positions agree with TRBD1. The input for sequencing was blood, taken after dendritic cell vaccination. The origin of this receptor is a human donor with glioblastoma. This CDR3 is CASTTGKTTNSPLHF. CDR3 nucleotide sequence: TGTGCCAGCACGACAGGGAAAACTACTAATTCACCCCTCCACTTT.